Given below is one TCR beta chain in context. Germline CDR1 is MGHRA and CDR2 is YSYEKL. Trimming pared 1 base from V and 4 bases from J, leaving 14 bases between. The CDR3 loop spans 15 amino acids. The assay was immunoSEQ multiplex PCR, and TCRdb's table has in-frame clones only and misses some. The sample lists 9,000 to 10,000 clones; roughly 70% were seen once. This sample stems from a study of OX40 agonist ivuxolimab in advanced cancers. The J gene is TRBJ2-7, the V gene TRBV4-1, with a possible D match to TRBD2 (6 bases). The source of this sequence is an adult with an advanced solid tumor such as melanoma, head and neck, liver or kidney cancer. Sequencing was performed on CD4+ or CD8+ T cells sorted from blood, taken in a trial of the OX40 agonist ivuxolimab. The CDR3 region has the DNA TGCGCCAGCAGCCAAGGGCTGGGGGGTTTTTACGAGCAGTACTTC. This codes for CASSQGLGGFYEQYF.